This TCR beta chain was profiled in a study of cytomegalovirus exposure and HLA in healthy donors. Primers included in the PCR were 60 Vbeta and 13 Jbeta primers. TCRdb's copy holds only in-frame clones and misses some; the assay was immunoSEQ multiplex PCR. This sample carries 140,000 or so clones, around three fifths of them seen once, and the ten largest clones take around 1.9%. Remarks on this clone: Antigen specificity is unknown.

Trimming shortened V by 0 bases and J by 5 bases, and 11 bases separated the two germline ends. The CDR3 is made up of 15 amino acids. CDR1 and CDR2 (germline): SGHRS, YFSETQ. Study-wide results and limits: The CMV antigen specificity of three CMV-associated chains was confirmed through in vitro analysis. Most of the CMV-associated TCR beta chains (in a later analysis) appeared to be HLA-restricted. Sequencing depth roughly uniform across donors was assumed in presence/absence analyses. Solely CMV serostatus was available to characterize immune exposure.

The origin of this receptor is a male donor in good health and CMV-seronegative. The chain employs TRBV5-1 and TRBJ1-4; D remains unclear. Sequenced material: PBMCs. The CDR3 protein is CASSLAWVGNEKLFF. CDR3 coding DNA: TGCGCCAGCAGCTTGGCCTGGGTCGGGAATGAAAAACTGTTTTTT.